The 14 T cell receptor beta chains below were found in one sample sequenced in a study of OX40 agonist ivuxolimab in advanced cancers. This table comes from immunoSEQ multiplex PCR, and its TCRdb copy is limited to in-frame clones, with some not included. The top ten hold 4.4% of the sample, which has more than 60,000 clones, roughly 80% seen once. Sequences were derived from CD4+ or CD8+ T cells sorted from blood, sampled in a trial of the OX40 agonist ivuxolimab. The source of these receptors is an adult with an advanced solid tumor such as melanoma, head and neck, liver or kidney cancer.

V is TRBV19 and J is TRBJ1-5, with a weak D call TRBD1 (6 bases). CDR1 LNHDA and CDR2 SQIVND come from the germline V gene (reference sequence). V was shortened by 5 bases and J by 1 base, with 12 bases between the two germline ends. This CDR3 has 15 amino acids. The CDR3 DNA follows: TGTGCCAGTAGTCCGGACAGAGGGAGCAATCAGCCCCAGCATTTT. Amino acid sequence: CASSPDRGSNQPQHF. Full variable domain (remainder filled in from reference TRBV19 and TRBJ1-5): DGGITQSPKYLFRKEGQNVTLSCEQNLNHDAMYWYRQDPGQGLRLIYYSQIVNDFQKGDIAEGYSVSREKKESFPLTVTSAQKNPTAFYLCASSPDRGSNQPQHFGDGTRLSIL.

V usage is TRBV5-1 and J usage is TRBJ1-1; 7 nucleotides align to TRBD1. Germline CDR1 reads SGHRS; CDR2 reads YFSETQ. The CDR3 has 17 residues. V was clipped by 0 bases and J by 4 bases; unmatched bases: 12. The CDR3 is CASSLDRGAVIGTEAFF. DNA of the CDR3: TGCGCCAGCAGCTTGGACAGGGGAGCGGTTATCGGCACTGAAGCTTTCTTT.

The chain uses TRBV19 and TRBJ2-3; D is unresolved. Germline lookup yields CDR1 LNHDA and CDR2 SQIVND (reference sequence). Trimming pared 6 bases from V and 0 bases from J, leaving 13 bases between. The CDR3 loop spans 15 amino acids. CDR3 in DNA: TGTGCCAGTAGGCCCCCCAGAGCTAGCACAGATACGCAGTATTTT. This translates into CASRPPRASTDTQYF. The whole variable domain, remainder taken from reference TRBV19 and TRBJ2-3, is DGGITQSPKYLFRKEGQNVTLSCEQNLNHDAMYWYRQDPGQGLRLIYYSQIVNDFQKGDIAEGYSVSREKKESFPLTVTSAQKNPTAFYLCASRPPRASTDTQYFGPGTRLTVL.

V gene TRBV11-1 combines with J gene TRBJ2-7; D not resolved. Deletions cut 1 base from V and 1 base from J, with 8 bases between. This CDR3 has 14 residues. The germline gives CDR1 SGHAT, CDR2 FQDESV (reference sequence). CDR3 DNA: TGTGCCAGCAGCTTAGGTCAGGTGTCCTACGAGCAGTACTTC. It encodes CASSLGQVSYEQYF.

This clone was recorded only once. This chain links TRBV19 with TRBJ2-3; D unclear. CDR1 is LNHDA, CDR2 SQIVND, per germline (reference sequence). V was pared by 1 base and J by 4 bases, with 0 bases between. The CDR3 loop spans 11 amino acids. The CDR3 spells CASSIADTQYF. The DNA of the CDR3 is TGTGCCAGTAGTATAGCAGATACGCAGTATTTT.

This clone was picked up one time. The CDR3 DNA reads TGTGCCAGCAGACCTACAGGGGGGACTGAAGCTTTCTTT. Translation: CASRPTGGTEAFF. This sequence joins TRBV6-1 and TRBJ1-1; TRBD1 matches at 8 bases. This CDR3 contains 13 residues. J gave up 5 bases and V 6 bases, and 5 bases lay outside the gene matches. Germline CDR1 MNHNS, CDR2 SASEGT.

This clone showed up just a few times. The chain couples TRBV5-1 to TRBJ1-5; D gene unclear. The V end was cut by 4 bases, the J end by 11 bases, with 13 bases between. This CDR3 spans 12 amino acids. CDR1 and CDR2 (germline): SGHRS, YFSETQ. This CDR3 is CASSLDGSSQHF. The CDR3 nucleotides read TGCGCCAGCAGCCTGGACGGCAGCTCCCAGCATTTT.

The rearrangement joins TRBV4-2 to TRBJ2-5; weak D call: TRBD2 (5 bases). This CDR3 has 16 residues. V gave up 0 bases and J gave up 1 base, with 12 bases separating them. Per germline, CDR1 LGHNA and CDR2 YNFKEQ. The chain's CDR3 is CASSQENVATQETQYF. The CDR3, as DNA: TGTGCCAGCAGCCAAGAGAACGTAGCGACCCAAGAGACCCAGTACTTC.

There are a few counts of this clone. The V and J genes are TRBV14 and TRBJ1-1, with 7 bases fitting TRBD1. This CDR3 is 16 amino acids long. V trimming: 5 bases; J trimming: 0 bases; junction bases outside the gene matches: 9. Germline CDR1 is SGHDN and CDR2 is FVKESK. The CDR3 loop is CASSGPGQRLNTEAFF. DNA for the CDR3: TGTGCCAGCAGCGGACCGGGACAGCGGTTGAACACTGAAGCTTTCTTT. The variable domain in full, completed from reference TRBV14 and TRBJ1-1, reads EAGVTQFPSHSVIEKGQTVTLRCDPISGHDNLYWYRRVMGKEIKFLLHFVKESKQDESGMPNNRFLAERTGGTYSTLKVQPAELEDSGVYFCASSGPGQRLNTEAFFGQGTRLTVV.

The rearrangement joins TRBV7-4 to TRBJ2-7; the match to TRBD1 covers 10 bases. Germline V gene lookup returns CDR1 SGHVT and CDR2 SQSDAQ. Trimming took 2 bases from V and 3 from J; bases not matched to a gene: 7. The CDR3 totals 16 residues. CDR3 DNA sequence: TGTGCCAGCAGCTTATGGGGGGGGGACAGGGGCTACGAGCAGTACTTC. Its translation is CASSLWGGDRGYEQYF.

The chain combines TRBV21-1 with TRBJ2-1; the DNA was not compared with TRBD1, the D call given in the table. TRBV21-1 is an annotated pseudogene. The CDR3 runs 15 residues. The CDR3 bases are TGTGCCAGCAGCATGACAGGGAACACCTACAATGAGCAGTTCTTC. It specifies CASSMTGNTYNEQFF.

This clone occurred once. V is TRBV19 and J is TRBJ1-2; D is perhaps TRBD1 (5 bases). The CDR3 spans 18 residues. V lost 3 bases to trimming and J lost 1 base, with 21 bases between them. Germline-derived CDR1 and CDR2 are LNHDA and SQIVND (reference sequence). The CDR3 coding sequence is TGTGCCAGTAGTATGCTCGCAGAACGACAGCTGGTTAACTATGGCTACACCTTC. As protein: CASSMLAERQLVNYGYTF.

The gene calls are TRBV5-6 and TRBJ2-2, with 9 bases aligning to TRBD1. The V segment lost 3 bases and the J segment 4 bases; nucleotides outside the gene matches: 7. This CDR3 is built from 16 residues. Germline V lookup: CDR1 SGHDT, CDR2 YYEEEE. The CDR3 spells CASSSIQGARTGELFF. The CDR3 coding sequence is TGTGCCAGCAGCTCAATACAGGGGGCGCGCACCGGGGAGCTGTTTTTT.

The gene calls are TRBV5-1 and TRBJ2-5; D tentatively reads TRBD1 or TRBD2 (5 bases each). The CDR3 length is 16 residues. V lost 4 bases to trimming and J lost 1 base, with 17 bases between them. CDR1 is SGHRS and CDR2 is YFSETQ in the germline V gene. The CDR3: CASSMGVVRAQETQYF. The CDR3 DNA follows: TGCGCCAGCAGCATGGGGGTGGTGAGAGCCCAAGAGACCCAGTACTTC.